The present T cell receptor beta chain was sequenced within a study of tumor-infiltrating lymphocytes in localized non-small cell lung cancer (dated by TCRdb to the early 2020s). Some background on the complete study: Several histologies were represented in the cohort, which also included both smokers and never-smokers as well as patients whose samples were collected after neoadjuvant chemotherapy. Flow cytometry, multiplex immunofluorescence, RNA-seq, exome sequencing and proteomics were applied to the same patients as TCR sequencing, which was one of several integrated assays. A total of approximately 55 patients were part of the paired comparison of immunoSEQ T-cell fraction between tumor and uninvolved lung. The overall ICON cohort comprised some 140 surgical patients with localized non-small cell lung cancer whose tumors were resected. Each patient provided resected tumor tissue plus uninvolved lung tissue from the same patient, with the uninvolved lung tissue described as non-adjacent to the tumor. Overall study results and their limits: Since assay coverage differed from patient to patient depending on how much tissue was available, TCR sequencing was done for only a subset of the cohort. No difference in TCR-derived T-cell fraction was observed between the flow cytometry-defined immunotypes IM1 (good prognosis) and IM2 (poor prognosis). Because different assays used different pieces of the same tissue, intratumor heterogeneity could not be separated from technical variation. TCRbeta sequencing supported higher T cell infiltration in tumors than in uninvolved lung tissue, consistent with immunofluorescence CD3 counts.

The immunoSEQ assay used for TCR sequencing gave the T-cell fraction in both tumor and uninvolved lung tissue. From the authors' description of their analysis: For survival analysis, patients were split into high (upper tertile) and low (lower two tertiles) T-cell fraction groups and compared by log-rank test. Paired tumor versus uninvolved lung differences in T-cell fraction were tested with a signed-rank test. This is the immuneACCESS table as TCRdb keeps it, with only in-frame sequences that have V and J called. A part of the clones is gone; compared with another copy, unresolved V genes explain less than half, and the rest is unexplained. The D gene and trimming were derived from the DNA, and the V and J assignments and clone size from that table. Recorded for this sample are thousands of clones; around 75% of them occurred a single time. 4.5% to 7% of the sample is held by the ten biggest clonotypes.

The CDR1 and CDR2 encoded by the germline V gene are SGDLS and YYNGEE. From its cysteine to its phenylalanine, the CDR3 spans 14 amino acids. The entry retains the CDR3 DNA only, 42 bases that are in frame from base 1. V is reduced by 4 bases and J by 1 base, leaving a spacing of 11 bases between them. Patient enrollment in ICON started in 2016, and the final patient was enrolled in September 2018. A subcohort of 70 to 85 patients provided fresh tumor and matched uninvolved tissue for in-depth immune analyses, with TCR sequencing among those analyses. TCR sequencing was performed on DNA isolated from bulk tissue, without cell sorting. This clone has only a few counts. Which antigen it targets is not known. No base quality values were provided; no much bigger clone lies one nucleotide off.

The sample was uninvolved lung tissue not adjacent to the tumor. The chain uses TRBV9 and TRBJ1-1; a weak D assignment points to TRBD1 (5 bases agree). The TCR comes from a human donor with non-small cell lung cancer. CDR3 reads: CASSLGAGNTEAFF. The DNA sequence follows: TGTGCCAGCAGCCTAGGGGCAGGGAACACTGAAGCTTTCTTT.